A single sample gave rise to the 6 T cell receptor beta chains below, sequenced in a study of cytomegalovirus exposure and HLA in healthy donors. Data came from immunoSEQ multiplex PCR; TCRdb stores just in-frame clones and leaves some out. The repertoire includes 250,000 to 400,000 clones, about nine tenths of them detected once, and over 1% sits in the top ten. Sequenced: PBMCs. The receptors were sampled from a woman in her thirties in good health and CMV-seropositive.

This clone occurred a few times. The genes are TRBV10-1 and TRBJ2-3; D is possibly TRBD2 (5 bases). Germline assignment: CDR1 WNHNN and CDR2 SYGVQD (reference sequence). The CDR3 extends over 15 amino acids. With 0 bases removed from V and 2 bases from J, the gap between germline ends came to 9 bases. CDR3: CASSESDYYTDTQYF. The CDR3 DNA follows: TGCGCCAGCAGTGAGTCTGACTACTACACAGATACGCAGTATTTT.

CDR3 DNA: TGTGCCAGCACCGACCGGGAGATCACTGAAGCTTTCTTT. Its protein is CASTDREITEAFF. The chain links TRBV6-5 to TRBJ1-1, with unresolved D. Germline assignment: CDR1 MNHEY and CDR2 SVGAGI. Trimming removed 7 bases at V and 4 bases at J, with 13 bases between. The CDR3 has 13 residues.

The genes are TRBV4-2 and TRBJ2-1, with 10 bases that match TRBD1. Germline assignment: CDR1 LGHNA and CDR2 YNFKEQ. The V segment lost 1 base and the J segment 6 bases; nucleotides outside the gene matches: 15. The CDR3 has 19 amino acids. The CDR3 sequence is CASSQGSRPGQGGGNEQFF. For the CDR3, the DNA is TGTGCCAGCAGCCAAGGAAGCAGACCCGGACAGGGGGGAGGCAATGAGCAGTTCTTC.

The chain has TRBV6-1 and TRBJ2-5; D is perhaps TRBD1 (6 bases). The CDR3 totals 14 residues. V lost 1 base, J lost 7 bases, and 13 bases lay in between. The V gene's germline CDR1 is MNHNS and CDR2 SASEGT. In nucleotides, the CDR3 is TGTGCCAGCAGTGAAGACAGGGCTGGGGGGACCCAGTACTTC. Translation gives CASSEDRAGGTQYF.

The chain has TRBV6-5 and TRBJ2-7; 7 bases agree with TRBD1. CDR3 length: 15 amino acids. V was clipped by 6 bases and J by 2 bases; unmatched bases: 10. CDR1 MNHEY and CDR2 SVGAGI come from the germline V gene. CDR3 in DNA: TGTGCCAGCAGCTCACCGGGACAGTTGACCTACGAGCAGTACTTC. Protein sequence: CASSSPGQLTYEQYF.

This rearrangement joins TRBV20-1 to TRBJ1-2; 7 bases fit TRBD1. Germline V lookup: CDR1 DFQATT, CDR2 SNEGSKA (reference sequence). Trimming at V came to 2 bases and at J to 11 bases, leaving 5 bases not matched to a gene. This CDR3 spans 11 amino acids. As DNA, the CDR3 is TGCAGTGCTAGAACTACAGGGGTTTACACCTTC. Amino acid sequence: CSARTTGVYTF.